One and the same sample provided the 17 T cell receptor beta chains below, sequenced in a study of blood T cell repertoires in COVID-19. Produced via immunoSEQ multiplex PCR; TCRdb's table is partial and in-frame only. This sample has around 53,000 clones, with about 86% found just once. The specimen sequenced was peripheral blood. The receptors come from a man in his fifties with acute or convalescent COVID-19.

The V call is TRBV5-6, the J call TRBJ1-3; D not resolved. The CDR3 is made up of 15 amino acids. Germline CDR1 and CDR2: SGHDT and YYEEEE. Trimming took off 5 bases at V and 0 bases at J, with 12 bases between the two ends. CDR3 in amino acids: CASSLGRNSGNTIYF. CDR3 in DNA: TGTGCCAGCAGTCTGGGGAGGAACTCTGGAAACACCATATATTTT. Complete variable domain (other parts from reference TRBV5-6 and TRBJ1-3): DAGVTQSPTHLIKTRGQQVTLRCSPKSGHDTVSWYQQALGQGPQFIFQYYEEEERQRGNFPDRFSGHQFPNYSSELNVNALLLGDSALYLCASSLGRNSGNTIYFGEGSWLTVV.

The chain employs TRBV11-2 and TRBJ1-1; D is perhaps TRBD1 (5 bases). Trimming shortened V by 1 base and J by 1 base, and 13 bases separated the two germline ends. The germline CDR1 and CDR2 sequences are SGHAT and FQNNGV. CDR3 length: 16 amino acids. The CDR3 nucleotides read TGTGCCAGCAGCTTAGTTTTCGGGGACTCGAACACTGAAGCTTTCTTT. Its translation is CASSLVFGDSNTEAFF.

CDR3 nucleotides: TGTGCCAGCAAACGGAGCGCCAACAATGAGCAGTTCTTC. The encoded protein is CASKRSANNEQFF. This chain connects TRBV5-4 to TRBJ2-1, with D hard to call. V was cut by 6 bases and J by 5 bases, with 12 bases left in between. Germline CDR1 SGHNT, CDR2 YYREEE (reference sequence). The CDR3 consists of 13 residues. The full variable domain, its missing parts supplied by reference TRBV5-4 and TRBJ2-1, is ETGVTQSPTHLIKTRGQQVTLRCSSQSGHNTVSWYQQALGQGPQFIFQYYREEENGRGNFPPRFSGLQFPNYSSELNVNALELDDSALYLCASKRSANNEQFFGPGTRLTVL.

CDR3 DNA sequence: TGTGCCACCAGTGAAAGCGGGAGGGCGTCCTACGAGCAGTACTTC. Translation: CATSESGRASYEQYF. The chain uses TRBV24-1 and TRBJ2-7; TRBD2 matches 10 bases. The CDR3 has 15 residues. J was trimmed by 1 base and V by 4 bases; bases with no gene match: 3. Germline V CDR1 and CDR2: KGHDR, SFDVKD.

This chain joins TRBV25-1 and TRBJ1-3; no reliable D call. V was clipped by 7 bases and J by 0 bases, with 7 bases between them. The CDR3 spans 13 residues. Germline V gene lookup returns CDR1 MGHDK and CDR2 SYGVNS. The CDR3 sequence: CASTVSSGNTIYF. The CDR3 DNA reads TGTGCCAGCACAGTAAGCTCTGGAAACACCATATATTTT. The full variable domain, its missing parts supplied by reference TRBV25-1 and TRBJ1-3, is EADIYQTPRYLVIGTGKKITLECSQTMGHDKMYWYQQDPGMELHLIHYSYGVNSTEKGDLSSESTVSRIRTEHFPLTLESARPSHTSQYLCASTVSSGNTIYFGEGSWLTVV.

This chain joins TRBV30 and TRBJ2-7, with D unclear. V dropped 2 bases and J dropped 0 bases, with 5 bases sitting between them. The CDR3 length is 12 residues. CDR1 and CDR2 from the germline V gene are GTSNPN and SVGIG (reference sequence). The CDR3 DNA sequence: TGTGCCTGGAGTACCAGCTCCTACGAGCAGTACTTC. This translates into CAWSTSSYEQYF.

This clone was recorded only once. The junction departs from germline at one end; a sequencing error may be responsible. In DNA, the CDR3 is TGTGCCAGCAGTGTCCTCAGGGGGCGCGGGGTCTTC. It specifies CASSVLRGRGVF. The chain recombines TRBV2 with TRBJ2-1, with 8 positions matching TRBD1. Germline CDR1 and CDR2: SNHLY and FYNNEI. This CDR3 is 12 amino acids long.

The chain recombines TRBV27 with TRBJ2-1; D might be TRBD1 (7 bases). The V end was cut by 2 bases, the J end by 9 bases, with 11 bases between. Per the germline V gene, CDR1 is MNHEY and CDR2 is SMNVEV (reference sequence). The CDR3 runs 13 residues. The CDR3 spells CASSLSQGGEQFF. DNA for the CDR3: TGTGCCAGCAGTTTAAGTCAGGGGGGTGAGCAGTTCTTC.

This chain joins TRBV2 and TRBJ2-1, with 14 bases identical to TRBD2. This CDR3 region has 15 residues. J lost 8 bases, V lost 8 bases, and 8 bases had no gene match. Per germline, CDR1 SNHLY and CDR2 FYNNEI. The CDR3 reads CASVSTSGRAYEQFF. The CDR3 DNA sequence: TGTGCCAGCGTGTCGACTAGCGGGAGGGCCTATGAGCAGTTCTTC.

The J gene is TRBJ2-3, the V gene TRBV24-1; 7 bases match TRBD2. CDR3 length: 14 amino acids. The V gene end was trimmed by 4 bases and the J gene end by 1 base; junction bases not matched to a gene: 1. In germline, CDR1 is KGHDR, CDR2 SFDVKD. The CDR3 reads CATSEAGGTDTQYF. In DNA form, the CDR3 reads TGTGCCACCAGTGAGGCGGGAGGCACAGATACGCAGTATTTT.

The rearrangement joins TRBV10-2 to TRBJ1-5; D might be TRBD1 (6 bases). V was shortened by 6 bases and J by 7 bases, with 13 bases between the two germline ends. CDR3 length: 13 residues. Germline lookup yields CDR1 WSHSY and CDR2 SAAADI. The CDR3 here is CASRDSSVQPQHF. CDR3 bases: TGCGCCAGCAGGGACAGTTCGGTACAGCCCCAGCATTTT.

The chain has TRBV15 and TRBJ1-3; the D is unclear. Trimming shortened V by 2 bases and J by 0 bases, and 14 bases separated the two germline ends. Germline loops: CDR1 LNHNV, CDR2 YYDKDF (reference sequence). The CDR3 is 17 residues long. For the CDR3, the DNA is TGTGCCACCAGCAGAAGCCTCTCCCGCCTCTCTGGAAACACCATATATTTT. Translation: CATSRSLSRLSGNTIYF.

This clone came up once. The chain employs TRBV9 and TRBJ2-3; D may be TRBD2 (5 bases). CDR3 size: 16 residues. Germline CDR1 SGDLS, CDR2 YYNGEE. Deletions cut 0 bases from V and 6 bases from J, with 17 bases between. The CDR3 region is CASSVAREIGRDTQYF. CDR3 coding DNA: TGTGCCAGCAGCGTAGCTAGGGAGATCGGGCGGGATACGCAGTATTTT.

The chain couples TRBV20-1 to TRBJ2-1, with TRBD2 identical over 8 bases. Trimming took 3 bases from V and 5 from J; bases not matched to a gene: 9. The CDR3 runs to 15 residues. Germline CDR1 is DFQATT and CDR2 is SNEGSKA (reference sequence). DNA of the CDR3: TGCAGTGCTAGTCCGACTAGCGAGAGGAACAATGAGCAGTTCTTC. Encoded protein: CSASPTSERNNEQFF.

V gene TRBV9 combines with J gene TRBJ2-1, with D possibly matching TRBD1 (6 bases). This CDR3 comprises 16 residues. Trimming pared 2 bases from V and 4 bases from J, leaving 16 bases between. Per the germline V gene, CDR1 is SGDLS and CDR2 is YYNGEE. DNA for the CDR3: TGTGCCAGCAGCGTTCCTCGGGACACCCCTTACAATGAGCAGTTCTTC. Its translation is CASSVPRDTPYNEQFF.

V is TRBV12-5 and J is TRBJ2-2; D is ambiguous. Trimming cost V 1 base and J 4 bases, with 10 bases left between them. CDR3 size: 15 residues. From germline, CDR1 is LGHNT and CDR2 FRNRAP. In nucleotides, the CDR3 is TGTGCTAGTGGTTTGGGTGGGCACAGCACCGGGGAGCTGTTTTTT. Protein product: CASGLGGHSTGELFF. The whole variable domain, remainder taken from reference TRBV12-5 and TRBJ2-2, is DARVTQTPRHKVTEMGQEVTMRCQPILGHNTVFWYRQTMMQGLELLAYFRNRAPLDDSGMPKDRFSAEMPDATLATLKIQPSEPRDSAVYFCASGLGGHSTGELFFGEGSRLTVL.

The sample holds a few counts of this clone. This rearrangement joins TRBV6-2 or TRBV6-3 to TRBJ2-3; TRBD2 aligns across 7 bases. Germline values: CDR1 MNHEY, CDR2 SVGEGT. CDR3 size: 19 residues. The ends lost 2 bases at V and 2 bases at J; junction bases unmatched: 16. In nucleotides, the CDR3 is TGTGCCAGCAGTTACCCCATCCCCTCTAGCGGACCCTACACAGATACGCAGTATTTT. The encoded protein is CASSYPIPSSGPYTDTQYF.